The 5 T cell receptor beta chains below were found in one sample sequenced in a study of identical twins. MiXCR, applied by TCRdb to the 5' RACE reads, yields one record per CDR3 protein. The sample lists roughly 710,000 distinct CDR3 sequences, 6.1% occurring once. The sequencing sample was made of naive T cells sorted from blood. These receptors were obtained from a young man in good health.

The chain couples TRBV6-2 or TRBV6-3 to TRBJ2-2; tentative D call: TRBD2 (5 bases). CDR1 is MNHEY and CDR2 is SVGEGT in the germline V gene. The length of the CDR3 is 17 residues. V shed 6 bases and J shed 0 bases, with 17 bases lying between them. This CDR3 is CASSPALAGTNTGELFF. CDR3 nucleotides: TGTGCCAGCAGCCCTGCCCTGGCGGGTACGAACACCGGGGAGCTGTTTTTT.

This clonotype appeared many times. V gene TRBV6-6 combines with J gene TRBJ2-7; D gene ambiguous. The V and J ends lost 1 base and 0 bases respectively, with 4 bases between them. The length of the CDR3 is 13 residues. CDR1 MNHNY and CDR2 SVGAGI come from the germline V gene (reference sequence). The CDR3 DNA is TGTGCCAGCAGTTACTTGAACTCCTACGAGCAGTACTTC. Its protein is CASSYLNSYEQYF.

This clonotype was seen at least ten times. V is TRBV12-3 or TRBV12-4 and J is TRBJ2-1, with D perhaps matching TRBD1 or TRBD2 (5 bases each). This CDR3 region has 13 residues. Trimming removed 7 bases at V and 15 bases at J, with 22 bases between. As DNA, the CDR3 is TGTGCCAGCACCCGTCCGGGACGGGTGGATGTGTTCTTC. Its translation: CASTRPGRVDVFF.

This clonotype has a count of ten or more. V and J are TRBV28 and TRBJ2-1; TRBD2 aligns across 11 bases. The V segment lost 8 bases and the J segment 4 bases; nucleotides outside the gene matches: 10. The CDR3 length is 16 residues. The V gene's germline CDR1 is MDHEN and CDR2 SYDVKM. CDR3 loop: CASVPTGTSGYNEQFF. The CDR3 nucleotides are TGTGCCAGCGTCCCAACCGGGACTAGCGGATACAATGAGCAGTTCTTC. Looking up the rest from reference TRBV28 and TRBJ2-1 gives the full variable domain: DVKVTQSSRYLVKRTGEKVFLECVQDMDHENMFWYRQDPGLGLRLIYFSYDVKMKEKGDIPEGYSVSREKKERFSLILESASTNQTSMYLCASVPTGTSGYNEQFFGPGTRLTVL.

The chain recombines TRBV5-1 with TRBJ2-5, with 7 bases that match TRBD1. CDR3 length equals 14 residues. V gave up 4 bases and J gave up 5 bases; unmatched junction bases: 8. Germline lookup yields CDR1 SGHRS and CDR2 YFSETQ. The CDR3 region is CASSPRGLAETQYF. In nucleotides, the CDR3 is TGCGCCAGCAGCCCTAGGGGGCTAGCTGAGACCCAGTACTTC.